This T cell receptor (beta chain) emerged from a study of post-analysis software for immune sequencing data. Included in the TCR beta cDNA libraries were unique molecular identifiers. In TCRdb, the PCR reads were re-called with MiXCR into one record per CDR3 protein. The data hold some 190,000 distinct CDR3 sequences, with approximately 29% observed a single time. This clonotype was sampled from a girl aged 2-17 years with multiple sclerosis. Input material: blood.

The CDR3: CASSHRGRTGGPWVEQFF. The CDR3 nucleotides are TGTGCCAGCAGCCACAGGGGGAGGACAGGGGGCCCTTGGGTTGAGCAGTTCTTC. This chain links TRBV3-1 with TRBJ2-1, with 11 positions matching TRBD1. Germline V lookup: CDR1 LGHDT, CDR2 YNNKEL (reference sequence). This CDR3 region has 18 residues. V trimming: 3 bases; J trimming: 9 bases; junction bases outside the gene matches: 16.